The clone carrying this T cell receptor beta chain was found a few times. Its antigen is unidentified. The data were obtained in a study of beta chain features in type 1 diabetes. Study information: All of the samples together had 107,917,701 sorted cells examined. Broader study findings: For Type 1 diabetes patients, all four CD4+ subsets carried TCRB CDR3s that were moderately but significantly shorter.

Investigators reverse transcribed all isolated RNA, so they sequenced expressed TCRB transcripts. The method was immunoSEQ multiplex PCR; TCRdb's version includes in-frame clones alone and lacks a portion of them. The sample yields 300,000 to 350,000 clones, approximately 15% seen once. V was cut by 5 bases and J by 2 bases, with 13 bases left in between. Germline V gives CDR1 SGHVS, CDR2 FNYEAQ. The CDR3 is 15 amino acids. The V call is TRBV7-6, the J call TRBJ2-1; TRBD2 might be the D (5 bases). This TCR came from a woman younger than 35 with type 1 diabetes. The sequenced material came from naive CD4+ T cells from blood. The CDR3 nucleotides read TGTGCCAGCAGCCCCAGCGGCTACACCTACAATGAGCAGTTCTTC. It yields the protein CASSPSGYTYNEQFF.